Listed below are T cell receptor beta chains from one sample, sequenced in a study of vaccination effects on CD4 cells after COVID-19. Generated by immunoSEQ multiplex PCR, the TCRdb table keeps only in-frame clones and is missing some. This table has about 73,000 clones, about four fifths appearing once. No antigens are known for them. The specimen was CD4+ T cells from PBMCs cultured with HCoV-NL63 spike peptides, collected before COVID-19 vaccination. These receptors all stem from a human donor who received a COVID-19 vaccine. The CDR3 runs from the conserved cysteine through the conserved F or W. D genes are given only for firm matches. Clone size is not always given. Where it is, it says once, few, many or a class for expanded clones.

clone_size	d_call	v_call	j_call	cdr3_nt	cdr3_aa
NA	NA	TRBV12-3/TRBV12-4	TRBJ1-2	TGTGCCAGCAGTGAGGGTGTACGCGGCTACACCTTC	CASSEGVRGYTF
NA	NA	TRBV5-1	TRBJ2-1	TGCGCCAGCAGCTTTCAGGATCGGAATGAGCAGTTCTTC	CASSFQDRNEQFF
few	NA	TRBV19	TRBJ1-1	TGTGCCAGTACAAGGGGAAACACTGAAGCTTTCTTT	CASTRGNTEAFF
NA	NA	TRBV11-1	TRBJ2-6	TGTGCCAGCAGAGATAGAACCTCTGGGGCCAACGTCCTGACTTTC	CASRDRTSGANVLTF
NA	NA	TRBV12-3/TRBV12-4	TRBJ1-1	TGTGCCAGCAGTTTTGCCGGCACTGAAGCTTTCTTT	CASSFAGTEAFF
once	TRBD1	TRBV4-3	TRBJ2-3	TGCGCCAGCAGCCAGGGACAGGGAGGAATGACAGATACGCAGTATTTT	CASSQGQGGMTDTQYF
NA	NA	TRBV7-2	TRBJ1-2	TGTGCCACCACCGGCCGGAGGGGCGGGATAGGCTACACCTTC	CATTGRRGGIGYTF
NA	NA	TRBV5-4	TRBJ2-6	TGTGCCAGCAGCTTGTTCGGCTCTGGGGCCAACGTCCTGACTTTC	CASSLFGSGANVLTF
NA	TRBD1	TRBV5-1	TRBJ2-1	TGCGCCAGCAGCTTGGGGTGGGACAGCGCTTTGAATGAGCAGTTCTTC	CASSLGWDSALNEQFF
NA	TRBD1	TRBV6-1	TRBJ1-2	TGTGCCAGCAGTGAAATAGGGGACAGGGTAGCGGTCGGCTACACCTTC	CASSEIGDRVAVGYTF
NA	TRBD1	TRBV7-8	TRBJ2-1	TGTGCCAGCAGCTCATTCGGACAGGGAAAGACTGAGCAGTTCTTC	CASSSFGQGKTEQFF
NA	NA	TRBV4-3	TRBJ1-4	TGCGCCAGCAGCCAATCGAAGGTCTTTAATGAAAAACTGTTTTTT	CASSQSKVFNEKLFF
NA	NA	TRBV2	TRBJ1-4	TGTGCCAGCAGTGAAATCAGTGGGGATCGCACGATTTTT	CASSEISGDRTIF
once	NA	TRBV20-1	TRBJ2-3	TGCAGTGGTGGGACCACAGATACGCAGTATTTT	CSGGTTDTQYF
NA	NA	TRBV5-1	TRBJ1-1	TGCGCCAGCAGCTTAACGACAGTGAACACTGAAGCTTTCTTT	CASSLTTVNTEAFF
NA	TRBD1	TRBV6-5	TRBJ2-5	TGTGCCAGCAGTTCACGACAGGGTAGACAAGAGACCCAGTACTTC	CASSSRQGRQETQYF
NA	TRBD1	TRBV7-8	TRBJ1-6	TGTGCCAGCAGCTCATCAGGACAGGCAACCCCCCTCCACTTT	CASSSSGQATPLHF
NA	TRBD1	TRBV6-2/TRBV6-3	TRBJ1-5	TGTGCCAGCAGCCCGACAGGGCTTGTCAGCAATCAGCCCCAGCATTTT	CASSPTGLVSNQPQHF
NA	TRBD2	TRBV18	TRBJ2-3	TGTGCCAGCTCGCCTCGGACTAGCGGGCACCTTCGGGATACGCAGTATTTT	CASSPRTSGHLRDTQYF
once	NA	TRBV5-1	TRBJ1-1	TGCGCCAGCAGCCTCCAGGCTGAGAACACTGAAGCTTTCTTT	CASSLQAENTEAFF
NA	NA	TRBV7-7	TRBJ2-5	TGTGCCAGCAGCTTAGTGTTGCTCGCGGAGACCCAGTACTTC	CASSLVLLAETQYF
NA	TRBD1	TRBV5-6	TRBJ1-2	TGTGCCAGCAGCACTGGACAGGGGGTAAACTATGGCTACACCTTC	CASSTGQGVNYGYTF
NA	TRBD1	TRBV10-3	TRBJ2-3	TGTGCCATCAGTGGCACGGGACAGGGGGCTAACACAGATACGCAGTATTTT	CAISGTGQGANTDTQYF
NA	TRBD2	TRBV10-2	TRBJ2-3	TGCGCCAGCAGCCTAGCGGGGGTTAGCACAGATACGCAGTATTTT	CASSLAGVSTDTQYF
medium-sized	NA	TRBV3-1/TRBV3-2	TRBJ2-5	TGTGCCAGCAGCCTTGTGAGGGGCTCAAAGACCCAGTACTTC	CASSLVRGSKTQYF
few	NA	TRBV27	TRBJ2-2	TGTGCCAGCAGTTTATTGAAGGAGAACACCGGGGAGCTGTTTTTT	CASSLLKENTGELFF
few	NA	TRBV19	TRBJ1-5	TGTGCCAGTAGGCCCAGGGAAGGTCAGCCCCAGCATTTT	CASRPREGQPQHF
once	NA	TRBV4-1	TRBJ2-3	TGCGCCAGCAGCCGCGACGGGGAAGGCACAGATACGCAGTATTTT	CASSRDGEGTDTQYF
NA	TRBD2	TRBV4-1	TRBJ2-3	TGCGCCAGCAGCCCGGGGGGAGTCACAGATACGCAGTATTTT	CASSPGGVTDTQYF